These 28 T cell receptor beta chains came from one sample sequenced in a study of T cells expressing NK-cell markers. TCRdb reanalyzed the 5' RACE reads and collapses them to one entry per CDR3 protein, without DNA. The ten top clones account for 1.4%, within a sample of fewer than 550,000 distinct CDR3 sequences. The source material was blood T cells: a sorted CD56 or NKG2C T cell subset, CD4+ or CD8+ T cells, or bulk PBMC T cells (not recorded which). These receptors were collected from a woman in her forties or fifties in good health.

The chain's CDR3 is CATSRDRTGGRDTQYF. This chain connects TRBV15 to TRBJ2-3; the TCRdb call, TRBD2, lacks DNA for checking. CDR3 length: 16 amino acids. Per the germline V gene, CDR1 is LNHNV and CDR2 is YYDKDF (reference sequence).

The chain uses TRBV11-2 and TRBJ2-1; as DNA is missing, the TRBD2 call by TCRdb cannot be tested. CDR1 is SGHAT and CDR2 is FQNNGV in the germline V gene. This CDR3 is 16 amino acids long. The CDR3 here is CASRAYGRAAYNEQFF. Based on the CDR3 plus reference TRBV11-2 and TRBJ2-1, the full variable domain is EAGVAQSPRYKIIEKRQSVAFWCNPISGHATLYWYQQILGQGPKLLIQFQNNGVVDDSQLPKDRFSAERLKGVDSTLKIQPAKLEDSAVYLCASRAYGRAAYNEQFFGPGTRLTVL.

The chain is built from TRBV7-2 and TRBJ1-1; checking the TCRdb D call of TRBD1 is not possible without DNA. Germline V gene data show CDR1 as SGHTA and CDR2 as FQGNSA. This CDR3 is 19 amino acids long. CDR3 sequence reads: CASSSNLGRRQNMNTEAFF.

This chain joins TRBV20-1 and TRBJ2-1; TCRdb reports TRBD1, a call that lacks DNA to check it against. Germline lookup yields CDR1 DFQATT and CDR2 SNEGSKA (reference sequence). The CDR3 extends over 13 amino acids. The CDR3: CSAQGRDDNEQFF.

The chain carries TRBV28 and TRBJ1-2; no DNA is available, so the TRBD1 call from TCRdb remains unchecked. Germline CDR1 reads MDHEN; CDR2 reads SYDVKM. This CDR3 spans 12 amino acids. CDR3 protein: CASRPPGYGYTF.

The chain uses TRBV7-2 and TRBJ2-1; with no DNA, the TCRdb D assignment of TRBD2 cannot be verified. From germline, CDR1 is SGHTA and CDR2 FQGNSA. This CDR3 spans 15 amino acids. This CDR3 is CASSLGVGEWNEQFF.

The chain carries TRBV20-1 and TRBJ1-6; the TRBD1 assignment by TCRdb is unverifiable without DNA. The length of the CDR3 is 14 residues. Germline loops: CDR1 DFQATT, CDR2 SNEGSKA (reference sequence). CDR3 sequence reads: CSARGGQGGSPLHF.

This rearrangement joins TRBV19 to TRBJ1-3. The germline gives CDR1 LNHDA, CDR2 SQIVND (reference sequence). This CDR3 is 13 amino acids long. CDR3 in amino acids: CASSEGVGNTIYF.

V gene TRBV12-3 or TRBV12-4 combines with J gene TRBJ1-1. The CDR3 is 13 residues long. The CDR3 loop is CASSRSAENQAFF.

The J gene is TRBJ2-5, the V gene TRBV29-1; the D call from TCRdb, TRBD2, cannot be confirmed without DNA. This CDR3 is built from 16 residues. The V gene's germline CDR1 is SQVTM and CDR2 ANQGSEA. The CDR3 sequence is CSVEDGTSGRRETQYF.

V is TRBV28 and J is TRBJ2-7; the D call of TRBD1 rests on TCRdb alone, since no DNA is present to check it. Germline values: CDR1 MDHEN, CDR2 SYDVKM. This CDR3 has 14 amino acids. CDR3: CASSFRAGREEQYF. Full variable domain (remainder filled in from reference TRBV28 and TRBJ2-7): DVKVTQSSRYLVKRTGEKVFLECVQDMDHENMFWYRQDPGLGLRLIYFSYDVKMKEKGDIPEGYSVSREKKERFSLILESASTNQTSMYLCASSFRAGREEQYFGPGTRLTVT.

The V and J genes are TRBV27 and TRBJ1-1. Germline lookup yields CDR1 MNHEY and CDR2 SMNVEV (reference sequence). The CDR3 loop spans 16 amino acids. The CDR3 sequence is CASSRHGNLRNTEAFF.

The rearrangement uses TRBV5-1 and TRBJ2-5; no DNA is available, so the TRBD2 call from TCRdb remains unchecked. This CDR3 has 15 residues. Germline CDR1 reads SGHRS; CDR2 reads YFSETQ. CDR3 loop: CASSPGTSEKETQYF.

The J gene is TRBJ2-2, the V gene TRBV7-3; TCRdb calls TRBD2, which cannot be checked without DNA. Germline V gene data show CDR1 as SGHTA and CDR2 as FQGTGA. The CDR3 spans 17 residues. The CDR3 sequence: CASSPTGLAGNTGELFF.

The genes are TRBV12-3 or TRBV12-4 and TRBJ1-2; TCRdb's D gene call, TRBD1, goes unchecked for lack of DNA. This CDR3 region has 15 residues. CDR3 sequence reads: CASSKGQGGVYGYTF.

CDR3: CASSLGGGTSTDTQYF. The chain links TRBV7-6 to TRBJ2-3. This CDR3 contains 16 residues. Germline V CDR1 and CDR2: SGHVS, FNYEAQ.

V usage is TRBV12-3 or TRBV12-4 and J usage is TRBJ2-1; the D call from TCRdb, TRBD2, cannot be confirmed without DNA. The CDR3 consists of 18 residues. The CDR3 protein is CASSSPGLAGRFYNEQFF.

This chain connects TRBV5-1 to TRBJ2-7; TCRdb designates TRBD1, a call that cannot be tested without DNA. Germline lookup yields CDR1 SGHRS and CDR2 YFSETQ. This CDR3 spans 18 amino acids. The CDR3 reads CASSLVGTGTIGVYEQYF.

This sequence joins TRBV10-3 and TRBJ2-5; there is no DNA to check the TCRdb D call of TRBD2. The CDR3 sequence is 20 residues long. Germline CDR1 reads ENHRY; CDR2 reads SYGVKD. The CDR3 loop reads CAISESRTSVSHHGRETQYF.

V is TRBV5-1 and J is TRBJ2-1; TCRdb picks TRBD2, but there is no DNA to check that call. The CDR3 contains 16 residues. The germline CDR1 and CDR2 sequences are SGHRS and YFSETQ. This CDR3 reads CASSLQSSGLYNEQFF.

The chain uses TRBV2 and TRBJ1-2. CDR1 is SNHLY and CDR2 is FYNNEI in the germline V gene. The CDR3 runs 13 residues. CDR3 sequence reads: CASTFAANYGYTF.

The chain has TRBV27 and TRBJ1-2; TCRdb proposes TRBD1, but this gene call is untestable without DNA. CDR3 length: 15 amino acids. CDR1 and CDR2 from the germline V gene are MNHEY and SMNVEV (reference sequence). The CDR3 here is CASSSPGQHFYGYTF.

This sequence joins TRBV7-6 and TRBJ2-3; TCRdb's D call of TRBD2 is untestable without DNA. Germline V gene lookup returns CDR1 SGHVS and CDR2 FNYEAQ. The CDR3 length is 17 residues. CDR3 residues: CASSPPSGGVFPDTQYF.

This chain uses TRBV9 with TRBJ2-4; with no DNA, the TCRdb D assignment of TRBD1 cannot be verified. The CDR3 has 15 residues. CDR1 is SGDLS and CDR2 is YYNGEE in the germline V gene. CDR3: CASSPGRWSKNIQYF.

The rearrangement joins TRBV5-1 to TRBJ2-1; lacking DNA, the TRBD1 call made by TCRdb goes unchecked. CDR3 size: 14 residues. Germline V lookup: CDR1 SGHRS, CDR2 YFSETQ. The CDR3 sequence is CASSPGTNYNEQFF.

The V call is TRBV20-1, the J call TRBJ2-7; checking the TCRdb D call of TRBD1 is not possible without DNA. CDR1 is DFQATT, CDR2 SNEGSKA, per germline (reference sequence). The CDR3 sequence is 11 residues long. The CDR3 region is CSAWDVSEQYF.

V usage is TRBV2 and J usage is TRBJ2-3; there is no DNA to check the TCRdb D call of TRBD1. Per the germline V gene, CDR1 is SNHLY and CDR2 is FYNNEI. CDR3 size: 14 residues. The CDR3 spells CASRSGTGGNTQYF.

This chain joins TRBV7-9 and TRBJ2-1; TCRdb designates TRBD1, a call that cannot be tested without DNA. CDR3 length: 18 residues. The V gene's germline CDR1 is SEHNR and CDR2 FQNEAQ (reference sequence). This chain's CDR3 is CASSFLVRPLVGYNEQFF.